A selection of T cell receptor beta chains follows, all from one sample in a study of identifying expanded T cells in peripheral blood. Sequenced by immunoSEQ multiplex PCR; TCRdb stores in-frame clones only, minus some. Here the sample spans approximately 90,000 clones, more than 70% being singletons. Sequencing was performed on blood. The receptors come from a person between 18 and 75 years old in good health. Each CDR3 is given with its conserved first and last residue. Fields, in order: V gene, J gene, clone size, D gene, CDR3 DNA, CDR3 protein. A D gene is named only where the DNA matches it firmly. Clone sizes are given selectively: once, few, many, or a class where the clone is expanded.

>TRBV5-8|TRBJ2-1|NA|TRBD2
TGTGCCAGCAGAGGACTAGTCAGGGTCGGCTTCTTC
CASRGLVRVGFF
>TRBV5-6|TRBJ2-1|NA|NA
TGTGCCAGCAGCTTGGGGCAGGGTGGGGATGAGCAGTTCTTC
CASSLGQGGDEQFF
>TRBV13|TRBJ2-5|NA|NA
TGTGCCAGCAGCGCCGGGACCGGCAACACCCAGTACTTC
CASSAGTGNTQYF
>TRBV27|TRBJ1-1|NA|TRBD1
TGTGCCAGCAGTTTACGGACAGGGGGCCTAACTGAAGCTTTCTTT
CASSLRTGGLTEAFF
>TRBV13|TRBJ1-2|few|NA
TGTGCCAGCAGCCTAGGCGGCAGGGGCCATGGCTACACCTTC
CASSLGGRGHGYTF
>TRBV7-9|TRBJ1-2|few|NA
TGTGCCAGCAGCTACGGTAGAGGGTTGGATGGCTACACCTTC
CASSYGRGLDGYTF
>TRBV7-2|TRBJ2-3|NA|NA
TGTGCCAGCAGCGTAGGGGTAGATACGCAGTATTTT
CASSVGVDTQYF
>TRBV2|TRBJ2-5|few|TRBD2
TGTGCCAGCAGTGAAAGGCTAGCGGGAGCCATGTACCAAGAGACCCAGTACTTC
CASSERLAGAMYQETQYF
>TRBV28|TRBJ2-7|few|NA
TGTGCCAGCACAGTCCCCTACGAGCAGTACTTC
CASTVPYEQYF
>TRBV7-9|TRBJ1-3|NA|NA
TGTGCCAGCAGCTCGGGTCGCTCTGGAAACACCATATATTTT
CASSSGRSGNTIYF
>TRBV7-8|TRBJ1-5|NA|TRBD1
TGTGCCAGCAGCTTAACCGGGACAGGCAATCAGCCCCAGCATTTT
CASSLTGTGNQPQHF
>TRBV19|TRBJ1-4|NA|NA
TGTGCCAGTACCCCTCTGGGGAGGGATGAAAAACTGTTTTTT
CASTPLGRDEKLFF
>TRBV7-2|TRBJ2-1|NA|TRBD2
TGTGCCAGCAGCACCCTAGCGGGCAATGAGCAGTTCTTC
CASSTLAGNEQFF
>TRBV10-1|TRBJ1-5|few|NA
TGCGCCAGCAGTCCCTCACAGGGTCAGCCCCAGCATTTT
CASSPSQGQPQHF
>TRBV9|TRBJ2-7|NA|NA
TGTGCCAGCAGCGTAGGTGAGACAGGATACTACGAGCAGTACTTC
CASSVGETGYYEQYF
>TRBV6-1|TRBJ2-6|few|NA
TGTGCCAGCAGTGAACGCGGGGGCGCCTTATCTGGGGCCAACGTCCTGACTTTC
CASSERGGALSGANVLTF
>TRBV9|TRBJ2-3|NA|NA
TGTGCCAGCAGCGTAGGCGTGGAGGGAGATACGCAGTATTTT
CASSVGVEGDTQYF
>TRBV5-1|TRBJ1-1|once|NA
TGCGCCAGCAGCAGGGGTGGGGTCCAAAACACTGAAGCTTTCTTT
CASSRGGVQNTEAFF
>TRBV5-1|TRBJ2-1|NA|TRBD2
TGCGCCAGCAGCCCTGGGACTAGCGGGGCGGCCCCCTACTACAATGAGCAGTTCTTC
CASSPGTSGAAPYYNEQFF
>TRBV4-1|TRBJ2-2|NA|NA
TGCGCCAGCAGCGAACGCCGGGCCGCAGCTTGGGGGGAGCTGTTTTTT
CASSERRAAAWGELFF
>TRBV28|TRBJ1-4|NA|NA
TGTGCCAGCAGTCCGACGGGGGAGGAAAATGAAAAACTGTTTTTT
CASSPTGEENEKLFF
>TRBV2|TRBJ1-4|NA|NA
TGTGCCAGCAGACTTCACCCCGCAGGTGCTAATGAAAAACTGTTTTTT
CASRLHPAGANEKLFF
>TRBV4-1|TRBJ2-3|NA|NA
TGCGCCAGCAGCCAAGAGGGTTTTAACACAGATACGCAGTATTTT
CASSQEGFNTDTQYF
>TRBV2|TRBJ1-1|NA|NA
TGTGCCAGCAGTGAAGGACAGGCGAACGAGGAAGCTTTCTTT
CASSEGQANEEAFF
>TRBV11-2|TRBJ1-6|NA|NA
TGTGCCAGCAGCTTAGCGGGGAAAGATAATTCACCCCTCCACTTT
CASSLAGKDNSPLHF
>TRBV19|TRBJ1-5|NA|NA
TGTGCCAGTAGTCGTACGTATAGCAATCAGCCCCAGCATTTT
CASSRTYSNQPQHF
>TRBV19|TRBJ2-7|NA|TRBD1
TGTGCCAGGCTCCGGGGACAGGGGCTTTACGAGCAGTACTTC
CARLRGQGLYEQYF
>TRBV30|TRBJ1-5|NA|TRBD1
TGTGCCTGGAGTACCGGGACAGGGTGGGGCCAGCCCCAGCATTTT
CAWSTGTGWGQPQHF
>TRBV11-2|TRBJ2-6|once|NA
TGTGCCAGCAGCTTGGCCACAGGGCTGGGGGCCAACGTCCTGACTTTC
CASSLATGLGANVLTF
>TRBV2|TRBJ2-7|NA|TRBD2
TGTGCCAGCAGTGAAGGGCCTAGCGGGGGGACCTACGAGCAGTACTTC
CASSEGPSGGTYEQYF
>TRBV7-2|TRBJ2-7|NA|NA
TGTGCCAGCAGCTTATTACCAGCGGACTCCTACGAGCAGTACTTC
CASSLLPADSYEQYF
>TRBV28|TRBJ2-7|few|TRBD1
TGTGCCAGCATCGGGACAGGGTATTCGAACGAGCAGTACTTC
CASIGTGYSNEQYF
>TRBV27|TRBJ1-5|NA|NA
TGTGCCAGCAGTTCGGACAGCAATCAGCCCCAGCATTTT
CASSSDSNQPQHF
>TRBV2|TRBJ2-4|NA|NA
TGTGCCAGCAGTGAATACCAATCTCTAGCCAAAAACATTCAGTACTTC
CASSEYQSLAKNIQYF
>TRBV7-2|TRBJ1-2|NA|NA
TGTGCCAGCAGCCACACTACTTCCGGGAGTTTAAGGCTTAGGGGCTACACCTTC
CASSHTTSGSLRLRGYTF
>TRBV9|TRBJ2-2|once|TRBD1
TGTGCCAGCAGCGTAGAAGTAGGGACAGGGGGCTCCGGGGAGCTGTTTTTT
CASSVEVGTGGSGELFF
>TRBV14|TRBJ2-7|NA|NA
TGTGCCAGCAGCCCACGTGGGGCCGAGTTTTGGGAGCAGTACTTC
CASSPRGAEFWEQYF
>TRBV19|TRBJ1-2|many|TRBD1
TGTGCCAGTAGTGGGGGACAGAGATTCCATGGCTACACCTTC
CASSGGQRFHGYTF
>TRBV19|TRBJ1-4|NA|NA
TGTGCCAGTAGTCCTCGCCATGTTAATGAAAAACTGTTTTTT
CASSPRHVNEKLFF
>TRBV6-4|TRBJ2-1|NA|TRBD2
TGTGCCAGCAGCGAAGGCGGCGGGAGCCATGAGCAGTTCTTC
CASSEGGGSHEQFF
>TRBV2|TRBJ1-1|NA|NA
TGTGCCAGCAGTGAAGCCGGCCACCAGAACACTGAAGCTTTCTTT
CASSEAGHQNTEAFF
>TRBV27|TRBJ2-7|NA|TRBD1
TGTGCCAGCAGTTTTTTAGGGACAGGGCGATACGAGCAGTACTTC
CASSFLGTGRYEQYF
>TRBV14|TRBJ2-1|NA|TRBD2
TGTGCCAGCAGCCAAGAATTAGCGGGGTTGGGTGAGCAGTTCTTC
CASSQELAGLGEQFF
>TRBV6-1|TRBJ2-4|NA|NA
TGTGCCAGCAGTGAAGCGGGGGGGCAAAACATTCAGTACTTC
CASSEAGGQNIQYF
>TRBV6-1|TRBJ2-5|NA|TRBD2
TGTGCCAGCAGTGAAGCAGCGGGGAGGGCGGAGACCCAGTACTTC
CASSEAAGRAETQYF
>TRBV19|TRBJ1-2|NA|NA
TGTGCCAGTAGTATCGGACAGTCTAACTATGGCTACACCTTC
CASSIGQSNYGYTF